This T cell receptor (beta chain) was retrieved from a study of cytomegalovirus exposure and HLA in healthy donors. The V end lost 7 bases, the J end lost 0 bases, and 13 bases lay between the germline ends. The V gene's germline CDR1 is MNHNS and CDR2 SASEGT. The CDR3 covers 15 residues. PCR amplification relied on 60 Vbeta primers (plus 13 Jbeta primers). Clones were sequenced by immunoSEQ multiplex PCR, and TCRdb holds only the in-frame ones, with some missing. The sample records 150,000 to 200,000 clones, just over 70% being singletons. V gene TRBV6-1 combines with J gene TRBJ1-5; the D gene is possibly TRBD1 (6 bases). Sequencing used PBMCs. The source is a young man in good health and CMV-seropositive. The CDR3 DNA follows: TGTGCCAGCATTCAGGACAGTTATAGCAATCAGCCCCAGCATTTT. Its protein is CASIQDSYSNQPQHF.